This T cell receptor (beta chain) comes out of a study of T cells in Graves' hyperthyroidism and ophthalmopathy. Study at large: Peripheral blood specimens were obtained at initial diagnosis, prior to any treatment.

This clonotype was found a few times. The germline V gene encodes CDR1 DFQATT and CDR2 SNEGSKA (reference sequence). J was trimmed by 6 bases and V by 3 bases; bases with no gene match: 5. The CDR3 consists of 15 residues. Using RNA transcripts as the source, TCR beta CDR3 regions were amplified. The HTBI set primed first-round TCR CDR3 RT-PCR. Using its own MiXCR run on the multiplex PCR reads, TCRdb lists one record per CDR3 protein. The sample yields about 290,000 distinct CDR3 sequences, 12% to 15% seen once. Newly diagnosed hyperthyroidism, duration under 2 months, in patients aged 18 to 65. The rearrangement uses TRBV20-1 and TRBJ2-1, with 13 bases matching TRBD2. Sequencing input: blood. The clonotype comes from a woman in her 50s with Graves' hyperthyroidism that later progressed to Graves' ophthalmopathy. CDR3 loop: CSASPGLAGVNEQFF. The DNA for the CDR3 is TGCAGTGCTAGCCCCGGACTAGCGGGAGTCAATGAGCAGTTCTTC.